This T cell receptor (beta chain) is drawn from a study of CD8 T cells in Susac syndrome. General study findings and limits: That the number of individuals in its TCR sequencing and HLA analysis was relatively small was acknowledged by the study.

RNA, at roughly 0.5 to 1 ug, was reverse transcribed with random hexamers. Amplification of TCR beta CDR3 was carried out by immunoSEQ multiplex PCR, which covered 54 Vbeta and 13 Jbeta segments. From the immunoSEQ multiplex PCR reads, TCRdb called clonotypes with MiXCR, one entry per CDR3 protein. Counted here are more than 70,000 distinct CDR3 sequences, roughly nine tenths occurring once; the ten biggest clones make up approximately 0.46%. Germline CDR1 LGHNA, CDR2 YSLEER. Losses at the gene ends were 0 bases for V and 6 bases for J; bases not matched to a gene: 8. This CDR3 is 18 amino acids long. The multiple sclerosis controls, all treatment-naive patients, had relapsing-remitting disease that was stable or active. In contrast to the negatively isolated CD8+ and CD4+ T cells, TEMRA cells were FACS-enriched. As for this clonotype: The antigen is not known.

The V call is TRBV4-3, the J call TRBJ2-1; the match to TRBD2 covers 13 bases. Sequences were obtained from CD8+ T cells from PBMCs. The sequence derives from a human donor with multiple sclerosis. In DNA form, the CDR3 reads TGCGCCAGCAGCCAAGAAGGGCCGGGACTAGCGGGATCCAATGAGCAGTTCTTC. Its protein product is CASSQEGPGLAGSNEQFF.